This TCR beta chain appears in the sequencing data of a study of CD8 T cells in ankylosing spondylitis. Study observations and caveats: Blood of patients with ankylosing spondylitis appeared to be characterized by a TCR beta motif of about eight highly homologous variants.

TCRdb processed the 5' RACE reads anew with MiXCR; each CDR3 protein has one entry. Here the sample spans 200,000 to 250,000 distinct CDR3 sequences, about 7% being singletons. This clonotype has ten or more counts. As yet, its antigen is unknown. Germline V CDR1 and CDR2: KGHDR, SFDVKD. This CDR3 has 14 amino acids. Trimming took off 7 bases at V and 6 bases at J, with 15 bases between the two ends. The source of this sequence is a male donor with ankylosing spondylitis. The genes are TRBV24-1 and TRBJ1-5, with D possibly matching TRBD1 (6 bases). Sequenced sample: blood, either unsorted or a sorted T cell fraction (not recorded which). CDR3 region: CATSLRGSTQPQHF. In DNA form, the CDR3 reads TGTGCCACCAGCCTAAGGGGGTCTACTCAGCCCCAGCATTTT.